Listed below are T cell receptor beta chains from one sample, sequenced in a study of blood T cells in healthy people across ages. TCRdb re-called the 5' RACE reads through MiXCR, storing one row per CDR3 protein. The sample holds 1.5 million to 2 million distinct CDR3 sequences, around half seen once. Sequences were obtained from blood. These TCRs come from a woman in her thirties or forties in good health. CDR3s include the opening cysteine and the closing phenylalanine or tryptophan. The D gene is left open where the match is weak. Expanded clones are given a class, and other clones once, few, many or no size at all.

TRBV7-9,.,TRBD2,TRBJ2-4,CASSPRLADNQGYIQYF,TGTGCCAGCAGCCCCAGACTAGCGGATAATCAAGGTTACATTCAGTACTTC
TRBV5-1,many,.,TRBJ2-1,CASSLGVGGEQFF,TGCGCCAGCAGCTTGGGAGTAGGGGGTGAGCAGTTCTTC
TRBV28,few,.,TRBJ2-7,CASSFMGTRSYEQYF,TGTGCCAGCAGTTTTATGGGGACCCGCTCCTACGAGCAGTACTTC
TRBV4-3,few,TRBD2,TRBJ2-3,CASSRGPGLAGSDTQYF,TGCGCCAGCAGCCGAGGACCTGGACTAGCGGGGTCTGATACGCAGTATTTT
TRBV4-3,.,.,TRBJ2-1,CASSQDIGDLYNEQFF,TGCGCCAGCAGCCAAGATATAGGGGATCTTTACAATGAGCAGTTCTTC
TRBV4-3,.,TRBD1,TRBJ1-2,CASSQETQGVGYGYTF,TGCGCCAGCAGCCAAGAAACACAGGGGGTGGGCTATGGCTACACCTTC
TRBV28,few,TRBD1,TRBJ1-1,CASSLMAGQRTNTEAFF,TGTGCCAGCAGTTTAATGGCGGGACAGCGCACGAACACTGAAGCTTTCTTT
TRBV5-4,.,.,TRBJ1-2,CASSLDQTLWDGYTF,TGTGCCAGCAGCTTGGACCAAACCCTTTGGGATGGCTACACCTTC
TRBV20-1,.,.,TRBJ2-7,CRASMEYEQYF,TGCAGGGCTAGTATGGAATACGAGCAGTACTTC
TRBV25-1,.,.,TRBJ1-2,CASSDDLFGANYGYTF,TGTGCCAGCAGTGACGACCTATTCGGGGCTAACTATGGCTACACCTTC
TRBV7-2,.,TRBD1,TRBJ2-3,CASSPGQGGRVTDTQYF,TGTGCCAGCTCCCCCGGACAGGGGGGCCGGGTGACAGATACGCAGTATTTT